A single TCR beta chain is shown here with its context. Its antigen has not been determined. One base away there is no much larger clone; base qualities are not given. This sample was taken from a study of OX40 agonist ivuxolimab in advanced cancers. About the study as a whole: Ivuxolimab, which targeted the costimulatory receptor OX40 (CD134), was an agonistic, fully human IgG2 monoclonal antibody. Intravenous ivuxolimab was administered to patients every 2 weeks at six dose levels: 0.01, 0.1, 0.3, 1.5, 3 and 10 mg/kg. Of the 50 or so patients in dose escalation, some 20 had hepatocellular carcinoma, some 15 had melanoma, 9 had renal cell carcinoma and 9 had head and neck cancer. A male proportion of 75% to 85% and a mean age of approximately 60 years, ranging from 23 to 79, were recorded for the dose-escalation cohort. Prior anti-PD-1, anti-PD-L1 or anti-CTLA-4 therapy was permitted, and checkpoint inhibitors had been received by more than 35% of dose-escalation patients. Three dose-escalation patients achieved partial responses, one with hepatocellular carcinoma and two with cutaneous melanoma. Peripheral TCRbeta sequencing aimed to test whether ivuxolimab altered TCR sequence diversity and caused clonal T-cell expansion. The paper covers the monotherapy dose-escalation part of the phase I ivuxolimab trial, which included N of about 50 patients. The study at large found these results: At doses from 0.1 to 3.0 mg/kg, clonal expansion was seen in both CD4+ and CD8+ blood T cells between baseline and week 6. Low levels of normalized T-cell clonal expansion were also seen in some nonresponding patients. After ivuxolimab, CD8+ T cells had more expanded clones than CD4+ T cells on average. The antigen specificity of the clonally expanded peripheral T cells was not determined. In the 0.1-3.0 mg/kg groups, partial responders were among the patients with the lowest normalized peripheral clonal expansion, particularly in CD8+ T cells.

The trial excluded patients who had a history of autoimmune disease or were on systemic immunosuppression. Peripheral blood for TCR sequencing was collected from all dose cohorts at baseline, on cycle 4 day 1, and on cycle 7 day 1. The samples were drawn from a first-in-human, open-label, multicenter phase I dose-escalation trial of ivuxolimab. The trial enrolled adults with locally advanced or metastatic head and neck squamous cell, hepatocellular, melanoma or renal cell carcinoma. Before TCR sequencing, CD4+ and CD8+ T cells were separately sorted from peripheral blood. Genomic DNA was extracted from sorted cells for sequencing of the TCRbeta CDR3 region. TCRbeta CDR3 regions were sequenced using the immunoSEQ Assay. TCRdb mirrors the immuneACCESS table, restricted to in-frame sequences. Some clones are absent from its copies; in checked studies, under half trace to an unresolved V gene, and the reason for the others is unknown. Here the sample has tens of thousands of clones; roughly 87% occur a single time. Just under 0.35% of the sample comes from the top ten.

The clonotype originates from an adult with an advanced solid tumor such as melanoma, head and neck, liver or kidney cancer. Sequencing used CD4+ or CD8+ T cells sorted from blood, obtained in a trial of the OX40 agonist ivuxolimab.

In nucleotide form, the sequence is TGTGCCAGCAGTCCCCCCCGGGACAGGGGCAATCAGCCCCAGCATTTT. Translated, this is CASSPPRDRGNQPQHF. The chain is assembled from TRBV6-6 and TRBJ1-5, with 9 central nucleotides matching TRBD1. Trimmed from V: 5 bases; trimmed from J: 2 bases; junction bases lacking a gene match: 7. The CDR3, from cysteine to phenylalanine, totals 16 residues. Kept here is only the CDR3 DNA, which spans 48 bases and is read in frame from base 1. Reading the germline V gene (reference sequence) gives CDR1 MNHNY and CDR2 SVGAGI.